Listed below are T cell receptor beta chains from one sample, sequenced in a study of shared clonotypes between healthy human individuals. Assay used: immunoSEQ multiplex PCR; TCRdb lists only in-frame clones, some missing. The sample consists of a few hundred thousand clones, 65% to 80% of them appearing once. Source material: PBMCs. Source of these receptors: a woman aged 40 to 49 in good health. Some clones in this sample may be carry-over from other donors' samples. CDR3s include the opening cysteine and the closing phenylalanine or tryptophan. The D gene is left open where the match is weak. Expanded clones get a size class; other rows say once, few or many, or leave the size out.

CDR3 protein: CASSPADRNTEAFF
CDR3 DNA: TGTGCCAGCAGCCCCGCGGACAGGAACACTGAAGCTTTCTTT
clone size: -
V gene: TRBV5-5
D gene: -
J gene: TRBJ1-1
CDR3 length: 14

CDR3 protein: CASSLGVSTDTQYF
CDR3 DNA: TGCGCCAGCAGCTTGGGCGTGAGCACAGATACGCAGTATTTT
clone size: -
V gene: TRBV5-1
D gene: -
J gene: TRBJ2-3
CDR3 length: 14

CDR3 protein: CASSKGTSGRGTDTQYF
CDR3 DNA: TGTGCCAGCAGCAAAGGGACTAGCGGGAGAGGCACAGATACGCAGTATTTT
clone size: -
V gene: TRBV7-3
D gene: TRBD2
J gene: TRBJ2-3
CDR3 length: 17

CDR3 protein: CASSVGEGLSYGYTF
CDR3 DNA: TGTGCCAGTAGTGTGGGTGAAGGGCTTAGCTATGGCTACACCTTC
clone size: once
V gene: TRBV19
D gene: -
J gene: TRBJ1-2
CDR3 length: 15

CDR3 protein: CASSNPSGGDTQYF
CDR3 DNA: TGTGCCAGCAGCAACCCTAGCGGAGGGGATACGCAGTATTTT
clone size: -
V gene: TRBV7-9
D gene: TRBD2
J gene: TRBJ2-3
CDR3 length: 14

CDR3 protein: CASSTLQTVTGELFF
CDR3 DNA: TGTGCCAGCAGCACACTCCAGACTGTCACCGGGGAGCTGTTTTTT
clone size: -
V gene: TRBV9
D gene: -
J gene: TRBJ2-2
CDR3 length: 15

CDR3 protein: CASSLPQGREQYF
CDR3 DNA: TGTGCCAGTAGTCTACCTCAGGGGCGCGAGCAGTACTTC
clone size: -
V gene: TRBV19
D gene: -
J gene: TRBJ2-7
CDR3 length: 13

CDR3 protein: CASSYFSSGANVLTF
CDR3 DNA: TGTGCCAGCAGTTACTTCTCTTCTGGGGCCAACGTCCTGACTTTC
clone size: -
V gene: TRBV6-5
D gene: -
J gene: TRBJ2-6
CDR3 length: 15

CDR3 protein: CASSGRTSGGNEQFF
CDR3 DNA: TGTGCCAGCAGCGGCAGGACTAGCGGGGGGAATGAGCAGTTCTTC
clone size: -
V gene: TRBV7-2
D gene: TRBD2
J gene: TRBJ2-1
CDR3 length: 15

CDR3 protein: CASSSFRTRNTGELFF
CDR3 DNA: TGTGCCAGCTCATCTTTTAGGACTAGAAACACCGGGGAGCTGTTTTTT
clone size: -
V gene: TRBV18
D gene: TRBD2
J gene: TRBJ2-2
CDR3 length: 16

CDR3 protein: CASSPDRQETQYF
CDR3 DNA: TGTGCCAGCAGCCCTGACAGACAAGAGACCCAGTACTTC
clone size: -
V gene: TRBV11-3
D gene: -
J gene: TRBJ2-5
CDR3 length: 13

CDR3 protein: CASSSGLIPYEQYF
CDR3 DNA: TGTGCCAGCAGCTCCGGACTAATCCCCTACGAGCAGTACTTC
clone size: -
V gene: TRBV7-9
D gene: -
J gene: TRBJ2-7
CDR3 length: 14

CDR3 protein: CASSRAGAHQPQHF
CDR3 DNA: TGTGCCAGCAGCCGCGCGGGGGCTCATCAGCCCCAGCATTTT
clone size: -
V gene: TRBV9
D gene: -
J gene: TRBJ1-5
CDR3 length: 14

CDR3 protein: CASSTGANQPQHF
CDR3 DNA: TGTGCCAGCAGTACCGGGGCCAATCAGCCCCAGCATTTT
clone size: few
V gene: TRBV28
D gene: -
J gene: TRBJ1-5
CDR3 length: 13

CDR3 protein: CASIPGTGDTGELFF
CDR3 DNA: TGTGCCAGCATCCCCGGGACAGGGGACACCGGGGAGCTGTTTTTT
clone size: -
V gene: TRBV7-6
D gene: TRBD1
J gene: TRBJ2-2
CDR3 length: 15

CDR3 protein: CRMGPLKNIQYF
CDR3 DNA: TGTCGGATGGGCCCTCTAAAAAACATTCAGTACTTC
clone size: -
V gene: TRBV5-5
D gene: -
J gene: TRBJ2-4
CDR3 length: 12

CDR3 protein: CASSPSGRADGQYF
CDR3 DNA: TGTGCCAGCTCACCAAGTGGCAGGGCTGATGGGCAGTACTTC
clone size: -
V gene: TRBV18
D gene: -
J gene: TRBJ2-7
CDR3 length: 14

CDR3 protein: CASSLAFASRFYEQYF
CDR3 DNA: TGTGCCAGCAGCTTAGCCTTTGCTAGCAGGTTCTACGAGCAGTACTTC
clone size: -
V gene: TRBV7-9
D gene: -
J gene: TRBJ2-7
CDR3 length: 16

CDR3 protein: CASSSRERAYNEQFF
CDR3 DNA: TGTGCCAGCAGCTCGCGGGAGAGGGCCTACAATGAGCAGTTCTTC
clone size: -
V gene: TRBV5-4
D gene: TRBD2
J gene: TRBJ2-1
CDR3 length: 15

CDR3 protein: CASSPPLGLGGPNYGYTF
CDR3 DNA: TGTGCCAGCAGCCCTCCGTTGGGGCTTGGGGGACCTAACTATGGCTACACCTTC
clone size: -
V gene: TRBV7-2
D gene: -
J gene: TRBJ1-2
CDR3 length: 18

CDR3 protein: CASSHPMTRGYNEQFF
CDR3 DNA: TGCGCCAGCAGCCACCCCATGACGCGGGGTTACAATGAGCAGTTCTTC
clone size: -
V gene: TRBV4-1
D gene: -
J gene: TRBJ2-1
CDR3 length: 16

CDR3 protein: CASSTTQGVNEQFF
CDR3 DNA: TGTGCCAGCAGTACAACCCAGGGGGTGAATGAGCAGTTCTTC
clone size: few
V gene: TRBV28
D gene: TRBD1
J gene: TRBJ2-1
CDR3 length: 14

CDR3 protein: CASSFPELRFQPQHF
CDR3 DNA: TGTGCCAGCAGTTTCCCAGAATTGAGATTTCAGCCCCAGCATTTT
clone size: few
V gene: TRBV28
D gene: -
J gene: TRBJ1-5
CDR3 length: 15

CDR3 protein: CASSPGTAPNYGYTF
CDR3 DNA: TGTGCCAGCAGCCCCGGGACAGCCCCTAACTATGGCTACACCTTC
clone size: -
V gene: TRBV7-3
D gene: TRBD1
J gene: TRBJ1-2
CDR3 length: 15

CDR3 protein: CATGTDTDTQYF
CDR3 DNA: TGTGCCACTGGGACAGACACAGATACGCAGTATTTT
clone size: -
V gene: TRBV7-9
D gene: TRBD1
J gene: TRBJ2-3
CDR3 length: 12

CDR3 protein: CASSLETRVQETQYF
CDR3 DNA: TGCGCCAGCAGCTTGGAGACGCGGGTCCAAGAGACCCAGTACTTC
clone size: -
V gene: TRBV5-1
D gene: -
J gene: TRBJ2-5
CDR3 length: 15

CDR3 protein: CASSMAGATDTQYF
CDR3 DNA: TGTGCCAGTAGTATGGCGGGGGCCACAGATACGCAGTATTTT
clone size: -
V gene: TRBV19
D gene: -
J gene: TRBJ2-3
CDR3 length: 14

CDR3 protein: CASRFEGELDEQYF
CDR3 DNA: TGTGCCAGCAGGTTCGAGGGAGAACTTGACGAGCAGTACTTC
clone size: -
V gene: TRBV6-6
D gene: -
J gene: TRBJ2-7
CDR3 length: 14

CDR3 protein: CASSSEVKQFF
CDR3 DNA: TGTGCCAGCAGTTCCGAAGTCAAGCAGTTCTTC
clone size: -
V gene: TRBV6-5
D gene: -
J gene: TRBJ2-1
CDR3 length: 11

CDR3 protein: CASSVSGTNTGELFF
CDR3 DNA: TGTGCCAGCAGCGTTAGCGGGACGAACACCGGGGAGCTGTTTTTT
clone size: once
V gene: TRBV9
D gene: TRBD2
J gene: TRBJ2-2
CDR3 length: 15

CDR3 protein: CASRGFGEWARWGNTIYF
CDR3 DNA: TGTGCCAGCAGGGGGTTCGGGGAGTGGGCTCGGTGGGGAAACACCATATATTTT
clone size: -
V gene: TRBV28
D gene: -
J gene: TRBJ1-3
CDR3 length: 18

CDR3 protein: CAWNRLGPGETQYF
CDR3 DNA: TGTGCCTGGAACAGGTTGGGGCCGGGGGAGACCCAGTACTTC
clone size: -
V gene: TRBV30
D gene: -
J gene: TRBJ2-5
CDR3 length: 14

CDR3 protein: CASSPRLAGYNEQFF
CDR3 DNA: TGTGCCAGCAGCCCTAGACTAGCGGGGTACAATGAGCAGTTCTTC
clone size: -
V gene: TRBV7-8
D gene: TRBD2
J gene: TRBJ2-1
CDR3 length: 15

CDR3 protein: CASSPGGANNEQFF
CDR3 DNA: TGTGCCAGCAGCCCCGGGGGGGCGAACAATGAGCAGTTCTTC
clone size: few
V gene: TRBV7-2
D gene: TRBD2
J gene: TRBJ2-1
CDR3 length: 14

CDR3 protein: CASSMSGQGNQPQHF
CDR3 DNA: TGTGCCAGTAGTATGTCAGGGCAGGGCAATCAGCCCCAGCATTTT
clone size: -
V gene: TRBV19
D gene: -
J gene: TRBJ1-5
CDR3 length: 15

CDR3 protein: CASSLYGTEAFF
CDR3 DNA: TGCGCCAGCAGCTTGTATGGGACTGAAGCTTTCTTT
clone size: -
V gene: TRBV5-1
D gene: -
J gene: TRBJ1-1
CDR3 length: 12

CDR3 protein: CSATGGINYGYTF
CDR3 DNA: TGCAGCGCCACAGGGGGGATTAACTATGGCTACACCTTC
clone size: -
V gene: TRBV29-1
D gene: TRBD1
J gene: TRBJ1-2
CDR3 length: 13

CDR3 protein: CASSLSGNPGQETQYF
CDR3 DNA: TGTGCCAGCAGTTTATCGGGGAACCCGGGCCAAGAGACCCAGTACTTC
clone size: -
V gene: TRBV27
D gene: -
J gene: TRBJ2-5
CDR3 length: 16

CDR3 protein: CASSFSAEETQYF
CDR3 DNA: TGTGCCAGCAGTTTCTCCGCGGAAGAGACCCAGTACTTC
clone size: -
V gene: TRBV28
D gene: -
J gene: TRBJ2-5
CDR3 length: 13

CDR3 protein: CSVEDGEKWESYGYTF
CDR3 DNA: TGCAGCGTTGAAGACGGTGAAAAGTGGGAAAGCTATGGCTACACCTTC
clone size: -
V gene: TRBV29-1
D gene: -
J gene: TRBJ1-2
CDR3 length: 16

CDR3 protein: CASSLYAGGGGSYEQYF
CDR3 DNA: TGCGCCAGCAGCTTGTACGCCGGGGGAGGGGGAAGCTACGAGCAGTACTTC
clone size: -
V gene: TRBV5-1
D gene: -
J gene: TRBJ2-7
CDR3 length: 17

CDR3 protein: CASSLGAYEQFF
CDR3 DNA: TGTGCCAGCAGCTTAGGAGCGTACGAGCAGTTCTTC
clone size: -
V gene: TRBV7-2
D gene: -
J gene: TRBJ2-1
CDR3 length: 12

CDR3 protein: CASSPRQGSSTGELFF
CDR3 DNA: TGTGCCAGCAGCCCAAGACAGGGCAGTAGCACCGGGGAGCTGTTTTTT
clone size: -
V gene: TRBV5-6
D gene: TRBD1
J gene: TRBJ2-2
CDR3 length: 16

CDR3 protein: CASSPGQGVFGEQFF
CDR3 DNA: TGTGCCAGCAGCCCGGGACAGGGGGTTTTCGGTGAGCAGTTCTTC
clone size: -
V gene: TRBV2
D gene: TRBD1
J gene: TRBJ2-1
CDR3 length: 15

CDR3 protein: CASSFNRPNTGELFF
CDR3 DNA: TGTGCCAGCAGCTTTAACAGACCGAACACCGGGGAGCTGTTTTTT
clone size: -
V gene: TRBV11-2
D gene: -
J gene: TRBJ2-2
CDR3 length: 15

CDR3 protein: CATSRGVGGGETQYF
CDR3 DNA: TGTGCCACCAGCAGAGGCGTCGGGGGCGGGGAGACCCAGTACTTC
clone size: -
V gene: TRBV15
D gene: -
J gene: TRBJ2-5
CDR3 length: 15

CDR3 protein: CASWGQGAGYTF
CDR3 DNA: TGTGCCAGCTGGGGACAGGGTGCAGGCTACACCTTC
clone size: -
V gene: TRBV27
D gene: TRBD1
J gene: TRBJ1-2
CDR3 length: 12

CDR3 protein: CATSSYGGLAFF
CDR3 DNA: TGTGCCACCAGCTCATACGGAGGGCTAGCTTTCTTT
clone size: -
V gene: TRBV15
D gene: -
J gene: TRBJ1-1
CDR3 length: 12

CDR3 protein: CASSQEVAGLTDTQYF
CDR3 DNA: TGTGCCAGCAGCCAAGAAGTAGCGGGCCTCACAGATACGCAGTATTTT
clone size: -
V gene: TRBV4-2
D gene: TRBD2
J gene: TRBJ2-3
CDR3 length: 16

CDR3 protein: CASSFGTSEGTDTQYF
CDR3 DNA: TGTGCCAGCAGCTTTGGGACTAGCGAGGGCACAGATACGCAGTATTTT
clone size: -
V gene: TRBV9
D gene: TRBD2
J gene: TRBJ2-3
CDR3 length: 16

CDR3 protein: CASSEVHEQYF
CDR3 DNA: TGTGCCAGCAGTGAAGTCCACGAGCAGTACTTC
clone size: once
V gene: TRBV6-1
D gene: -
J gene: TRBJ2-7
CDR3 length: 11

CDR3 protein: CSADPGWSGTDTQYF
CDR3 DNA: TGCAGCGCCGATCCGGGATGGTCAGGCACAGATACGCAGTATTTT
clone size: -
V gene: TRBV29-1
D gene: -
J gene: TRBJ2-3
CDR3 length: 15

CDR3 protein: CASSLEGWETQYF
CDR3 DNA: TGTGCCAGCAGTTTGGAGGGATGGGAGACCCAGTACTTC
clone size: -
V gene: TRBV28
D gene: -
J gene: TRBJ2-5
CDR3 length: 13

CDR3 protein: CAWSRGSPDTQYF
CDR3 DNA: TGTGCCTGGAGTAGGGGTAGCCCAGATACGCAGTATTTT
clone size: -
V gene: TRBV30
D gene: -
J gene: TRBJ2-3
CDR3 length: 13

CDR3 protein: CASSLLGTGYNEQFF
CDR3 DNA: TGCGCCAGCAGCTTGCTCGGGACAGGTTACAATGAGCAGTTCTTC
clone size: once
V gene: TRBV5-1
D gene: TRBD1
J gene: TRBJ2-1
CDR3 length: 15

CDR3 protein: CASSLRQSNTEAFF
CDR3 DNA: TGTGCCAGCAGCCTTCGACAGAGCAACACTGAAGCTTTCTTT
clone size: -
V gene: TRBV4-2
D gene: -
J gene: TRBJ1-1
CDR3 length: 14

CDR3 protein: CASSLRGPDTEAFF
CDR3 DNA: TGTGCCAGCAGTCTCAGGGGGCCGGACACTGAAGCTTTCTTT
clone size: -
V gene: TRBV6-5
D gene: TRBD1
J gene: TRBJ1-1
CDR3 length: 14

CDR3 protein: CASSLFFSGELFF
CDR3 DNA: TGTGCCAGCAGCTTGTTTTTTTCCGGGGAGCTGTTTTTT
clone size: few
V gene: TRBV5-5
D gene: -
J gene: TRBJ2-2
CDR3 length: 13

CDR3 protein: CASSLNGIVREQYF
CDR3 DNA: TGTGCCAGCAGTTTAAATGGGATCGTTCGGGAGCAGTACTTC
clone size: -
V gene: TRBV27
D gene: -
J gene: TRBJ2-7
CDR3 length: 14